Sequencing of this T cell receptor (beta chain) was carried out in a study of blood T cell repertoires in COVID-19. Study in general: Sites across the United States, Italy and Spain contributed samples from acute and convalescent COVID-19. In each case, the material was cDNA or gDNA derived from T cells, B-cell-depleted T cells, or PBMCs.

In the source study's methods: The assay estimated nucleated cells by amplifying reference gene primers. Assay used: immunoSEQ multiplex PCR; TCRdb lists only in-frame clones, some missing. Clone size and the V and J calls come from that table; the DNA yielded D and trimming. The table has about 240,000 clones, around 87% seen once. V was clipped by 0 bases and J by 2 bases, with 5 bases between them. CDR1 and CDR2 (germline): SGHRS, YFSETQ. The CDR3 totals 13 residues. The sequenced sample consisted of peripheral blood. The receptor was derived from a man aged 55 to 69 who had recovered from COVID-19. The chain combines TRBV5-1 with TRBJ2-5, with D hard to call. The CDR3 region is CASSLVQQETQYF. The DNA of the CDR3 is TGCGCCAGCAGCTTGGTTCAACAAGAGACCCAGTACTTC.